This T cell receptor (beta chain) was sequenced during a study of metastatic and nonmetastatic thyroid tumors (dated by TCRdb to the early 2020s). The study in broad terms: Repertoires were compared across peripheral blood and tumor or nodule tissue samples from malignant and benign thyroid patients. Beyond this particular receptor, the publication reports: In both blood and tumor samples, malignant tumors were reported to have significantly higher TCR beta diversity than benign nodules.

To prepare the library, PCR was applied. Sequencing relied on an Illumina HiSeq 4000. High-throughput sequencing was used to profile the TCR beta-chain CDR3 region of every patient. Regarding the original processing steps: Drawing on CDR3 differences between clinicopathological groups, the researchers built a classifier meant to tell apart patients with distant-metastatic papillary thyroid cancer. The Shannon index was used to assess repertoire diversity, and the Morisita-Horn index was used to assess tumor-blood repertoire similarity. The public reads were quality trimmed at Q25 with fastp and then assembled into clones with MiXCR by TCRdb, keeping productive beta chains. The V and J calls here are based on TCRdb, not the publication. This sample holds about 40,000 clones; about 15% were observed only once. The top ten clones comprise approximately 9.9% of the sample. None of the patients had been given any treatment before thyroid surgery. Using T-cell receptor beta sequencing, the study looked back at clinical samples from patients collected from the early 2010s to the late 2010s.

From the cysteine through the phenylalanine, the CDR3 covers 17 amino acids. Only CDR3 DNA remains: 51 bases, in frame from the first base. For CDR1 and CDR2, the germline V gene (reference sequence) lists WNHNN and SYGVQD. Remarks on this clone: Its antigen has not been determined. Germline is not matched at one junction end, which may reflect a read error.

The chain links TRBV10-1 with TRBJ2-3; 7 central bases correspond to TRBD1. The sequenced material came from tumor tissue. This sequence originates from a female donor with papillary thyroid cancer or a benign thyroid nodule (not recorded which). Some clones in this sample may be carry-over from other donors' samples. The sequenced DNA: TGCGCCAGCAGTGAAAGGACAGGAGCGTATGGGGCAGATACGAAGTGTTTT. This translates into CASSERTGAYGADTKCF.